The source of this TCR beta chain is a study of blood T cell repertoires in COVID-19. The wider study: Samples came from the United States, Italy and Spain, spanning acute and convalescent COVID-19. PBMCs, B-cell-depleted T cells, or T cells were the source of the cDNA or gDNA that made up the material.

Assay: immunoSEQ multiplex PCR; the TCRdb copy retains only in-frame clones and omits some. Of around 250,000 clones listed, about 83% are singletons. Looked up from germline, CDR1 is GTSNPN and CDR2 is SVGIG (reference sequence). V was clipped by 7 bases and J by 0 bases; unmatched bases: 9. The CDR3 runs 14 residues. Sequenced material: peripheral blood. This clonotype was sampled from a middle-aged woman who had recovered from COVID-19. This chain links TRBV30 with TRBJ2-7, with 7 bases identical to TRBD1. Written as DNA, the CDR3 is TGTGCCTACCCACACCGGGACAGCTCCTACGAGCAGTACTTC. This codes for CAYPHRDSSYEQYF.